The clone carrying this T cell receptor (beta chain) was detected a few times. As yet, its antigen is unknown. Sequencing targeted expressed TCRB transcripts, as all isolated RNA had been reverse transcribed. Sequenced by immunoSEQ multiplex PCR; TCRdb stores in-frame clones only, minus some. This sample yields 300,000 to 350,000 clones, of which approximately 15% are seen a single time; about 0.016% belongs to the top ten. The sample originates from a study of beta chain features in type 1 diabetes. Study-level points and caveats: For Type 1 diabetes patients, all four CD4+ subsets carried TCRB CDR3s that were moderately but significantly shorter. Naive, central memory and regulatory TCRB repertoires appeared more similar among patients than healthy donors.

The CDR3 loop spans 15 amino acids. V lost 0 bases and J lost 4, with 11 bases in between. CDR1 SGDLS and CDR2 YYNGEE come from the germline V gene. Source material: naive CD4+ T cells from blood. The TCR originated in a woman younger than 35 with type 1 diabetes. V gene TRBV9 combines with J gene TRBJ2-1; D remains unclear. The DNA of the CDR3 is TGTGCCAGCAGCGTAGCTCCCGAGGATTACAATGAGCAGTTCTTC. Protein sequence: CASSVAPEDYNEQFF.